These 20 T cell receptor beta chains originate from one sample sequenced in a study of identical twins. TCRdb fed the 5' RACE reads into MiXCR, producing one record per CDR3 protein. The sample contains some 1,700,000 distinct CDR3 sequences, roughly 35% of which appear only once. The sequencing sample was made of cord blood. These receptors originate from a newborn girl in good health.

V and J are TRBV6-8 and TRBJ2-3, with 12 bases matching TRBD2. V lost 2 bases and J lost 5; bases outside the gene matches: 8. The CDR3 has 17 amino acids. Germline loops: CDR1 MNHGY, CDR2 SAAAGT. The CDR3 nucleotides are TGTGCCAGCAGTTACGGCCTAGCGGGAGGGCTGGGAGATACGCAGTATTTT. Translation: CASSYGLAGGLGDTQYF.

Ten or more counts support this clonotype. The chain uses TRBV12-3 or TRBV12-4 and TRBJ1-2, with 9 bases aligning to TRBD1. The V and J ends lost 4 bases and 8 bases, in that order; junction bases with no gene match: 8. The CDR3 is made up of 14 amino acids. The CDR3 spells CASSSETGGEGYTF. CDR3 nucleotides: TGTGCCAGCAGTTCCGAGACAGGGGGGGAGGGCTACACCTTC.

CDR3 in DNA: TGTGCCAGCAGTTTATCGTCCGTGGCGCCGTACAATGAGCAGTACTTC. As protein: CASSLSSVAPYNEQYF. The rearrangement uses TRBV27 and TRBJ2-5; D is uncertain. CDR3 length: 16 amino acids. Between the trimmed V and J ends, which lost 0 bases and 11 bases, there was a span of 22 bases. Looked up from germline, CDR1 is MNHEY and CDR2 is SMNVEV (reference sequence).

Only a few counts were recorded for this clonotype. This chain uses TRBV10-3 with TRBJ2-4; 8 bases agree with TRBD1. Judging by the DNA end, TRBJ2-7 fits better; the J call may be wrong. CDR1 is ENHRY, CDR2 SYGVKD, per germline. The CDR3 contains 14 residues. CDR3 sequence (DNA): TGTGCCATCAGTGAGTCCAGGGGGCACAACGAGCAGTACTTC. Protein product: CAISESRGHNEQYF.

The J gene is TRBJ1-5, the V gene TRBV6-1; a possible D gene is TRBD1 (5 bases). This CDR3 has 13 amino acids. CDR1 is MNHNS, CDR2 SASEGT, per germline. Trimming took 6 bases from V and 7 from J, leaving 13 bases between them. This CDR3 is CASSPMEGQPQHF. The CDR3 DNA reads as TGTGCCAGCAGCCCCATGGAGGGGCAGCCCCAGCATTTT.

The J gene is TRBJ2-7, the V gene TRBV20-1; no firm D call. The CDR3 consists of 12 residues. CDR1 is DFQATT, CDR2 SNEGSKA, per germline (reference sequence). Trimming took off 5 bases at V and 3 bases at J, with 11 bases between the two ends. CDR3 sequence (DNA): TGCAGTGCTCCTCGGACCATCTACGAGCAGTACTTC. It translates to CSAPRTIYEQYF.

The rearrangement uses TRBV5-1 and TRBJ2-3; TRBD2 aligns across 8 bases. This CDR3 contains 15 residues. The germline CDR1 and CDR2 sequences are SGHRS and YFSETQ. V lost 3 bases and J lost 5; bases outside the gene matches: 8. The CDR3 DNA reads TGCGCCAGCAGCTCTCTTAGCGGGGCGAGAGATACGCAGTATTTT. This encodes CASSSLSGARDTQYF.

This clonotype was counted between two and nine times. The gene calls are TRBV11-2 and TRBJ2-3; TRBD2 might be the D (5 bases). CDR3 length: 15 residues. The germline gives CDR1 SGHAT, CDR2 FQNNGV. Trimming shortened V by 5 bases and J by 1 base, and 13 bases separated the two germline ends. For the CDR3, the DNA is TGTGCCAGCAGCCAGAGGATTAGCGGCACAGATACGCAGTATTTT. Translated: CASSQRISGTDTQYF. Together with reference TRBV11-2 and TRBJ2-3, the CDR3 gives the full variable domain: EAGVAQSPRYKIIEKRQSVAFWCNPISGHATLYWYQQILGQGPKLLIQFQNNGVVDDSQLPKDRFSAERLKGVDSTLKIQPAKLEDSAVYLCASSQRISGTDTQYFGPGTRLTVL.

This clonotype was found many times. This rearrangement joins TRBV12-3 or TRBV12-4 to TRBJ2-1; 10 bases are shared with TRBD2. With 2 bases clipped from V and 7 bases from J, the junction kept 8 bases outside the gene matches. CDR3 length: 16 residues. CDR3 protein: CASSLSASGSSNEQFF. The CDR3 DNA follows: TGTGCCAGCAGTTTATCTGCTAGCGGGAGTTCGAATGAGCAGTTCTTC.

This clonotype was detected a few times. V and J are TRBV6-5 and TRBJ2-3; D may be TRBD2 (5 bases). There are 16 residues in the CDR3. Trimming stripped 3 bases from V and 0 bases from J, with 13 bases between. Germline CDR1 reads MNHEY; CDR2 reads SVGAGI. The CDR3 coding sequence is TGTGCCAGCAGTTATAGCGACCATGCTAGCACAGATACGCAGTATTTT. It specifies CASSYSDHASTDTQYF.

The count of this clonotype is one. The conserved phenylalanine or tryptophan normally closing the CDR3 is absent here, so this likely arose from a read error. The rearrangement uses TRBV27 and TRBJ2-1; 8 bases match TRBD2. The ends lost 7 bases at V and 6 bases at J; junction bases unmatched: 14. There are 16 residues in the CDR3. Per germline, CDR1 MNHEY and CDR2 SMNVEV (reference sequence). The chain's CDR3 is CASKSREGDIINEQFV. The CDR3 coding sequence is TGTGCCAGCAAGAGTCGGGAGGGCGATATAATCAATGAGCAGTTCGTC.

The chain has TRBV20-1 and TRBJ2-3, with TRBD2 matching 13 bases. CDR1 is DFQATT and CDR2 is SNEGSKA in the germline V gene (reference sequence). The CDR3 is made up of 14 amino acids. V was pared by 6 bases and J by 6 bases, with 6 bases of the junction left unmatched. In nucleotides, the CDR3 is TGCAGTGCCAGGACTAGCGGGAGTCTGGATACGCAGTATTTT. Its protein is CSARTSGSLDTQYF.

The chain combines TRBV7-9 with TRBJ2-6; no clear D. This CDR3 has 17 residues. CDR1 and CDR2 (germline): SEHNR, FQNEAQ (reference sequence). Trimming took off 1 base at V and 0 bases at J, with 10 bases between the two ends. The CDR3 sequence: CASSLVQLYSGANVLTF. The CDR3, as DNA: TGTGCCAGCAGCTTAGTCCAATTGTACTCTGGGGCCAACGTCCTGACTTTC. Full variable domain (missing parts from reference TRBV7-9 and TRBJ2-6): DTGVSQNPRHKITKRGQNVTFRCDPISEHNRLYWYRQTLGQGPEFLTYFQNEAQLEKSRLLSDRFSAERPKGSFSTLEIQRTEQGDSAMYLCASSLVQLYSGANVLTFGAGSRLTVL.

The rearrangement uses TRBV20-1 and TRBJ1-2, with 7 nucleotides matching TRBD1. CDR1 is DFQATT and CDR2 is SNEGSKA in the germline V gene (reference sequence). The CDR3 has 14 residues. Trimming at V came to 1 base and at J to 4 bases, leaving 6 bases not matched to a gene. As DNA, the CDR3 is TGCAGTGCTAGAGCGCAGGGGGGCCTCTATGGCTACACCTTC. Protein: CSARAQGGLYGYTF.

There are many counts of this clonotype. The CDR3 nucleotides read TGTGCCAGCAGTCCTCTAGCGGGAGTCTACAATGAGCAGTTCTTC. It encodes CASSPLAGVYNEQFF. The genes are TRBV12-3 or TRBV12-4 and TRBJ2-1, with 10 bases lining up with TRBD2. The CDR3 totals 15 residues. Trimming removed 5 bases from V and 3 bases from J; junction bases left unmatched: 4.

This clonotype was observed a few times. V and J are TRBV2 and TRBJ1-4; unclear D gene. The CDR3 sequence is 12 residues long. V lost 6 bases and J 6 bases, leaving 8 bases between the germline ends. The V gene's germline CDR1 is SNHLY and CDR2 FYNNEI. In DNA, the CDR3 is TGTGCCAGCAGGGTGGGATATGAAAAACTGTTTTTT. Protein sequence: CASRVGYEKLFF.

This CDR3 reads CASRPKKLAGGSDTQYF. As DNA, the CDR3 is TGTGCCAGCAGGCCAAAGAAACTAGCGGGAGGTTCAGATACGCAGTATTTT. This sequence joins TRBV11-2 and TRBJ2-3; TRBD2 matches 12 bases. With 6 bases clipped from V and 4 bases from J, the junction kept 11 bases outside the gene matches. The germline V gene has CDR1 SGHAT and CDR2 FQNNGV. CDR3 size: 17 residues.

The chain combines TRBV4-2 with TRBJ1-6; 9 bases match TRBD1. Trimming removed 0 bases from V and 9 bases from J; junction bases left unmatched: 3. CDR3 length equals 15 residues. Germline CDR1 and CDR2: LGHNA and YNFKEQ. CDR3 amino acids: CASSQEQGAFSPLHF. CDR3 coding DNA: TGTGCCAGCAGCCAAGAACAGGGGGCTTTTTCACCCCTCCACTTT.

This clonotype was found once. A read error is possible here, since a much larger clone lies one base away. The chain carries TRBV2 and TRBJ2-1; D not certain. The CDR3 is made up of 10 amino acids. Trimming removed 8 bases from V and 9 bases from J, with 8 bases in between. Germline values: CDR1 SNHLY, CDR2 FYNNEI. The CDR3, as DNA: TGTGCCAGCGGGCACATTGAGCAGTTCTTC. Translated, it gives CASGHIEQFF.

The rearrangement uses TRBV20-1 and TRBJ2-7; 9 positions agree with TRBD1. The junction had 9 bases not matched to a gene; V was cut back by 6 bases and J by 6 bases. The CDR3 is 13 residues long. Germline V lookup: CDR1 DFQATT, CDR2 SNEGSKA (reference sequence). CDR3 in DNA: TGCAGTGCGACCGGGACAGGGTTTTTCGAGCAGTACTTC. It specifies CSATGTGFFEQYF.